This TCR beta chain was found in a study of T cell responses to AZD1222 COVID-19 vaccine. Whole-study findings and limits: After the peak T cell response, and only then, were repertoires sampled. With two AZD1222 doses given, Spike-specific TCR breadth and depth both rose.

V dropped 1 base and J dropped 10; count of bases not matched to a gene: 12. This CDR3 spans 15 amino acids. The germline CDR1 and CDR2 sequences are SGHTS and YDEGEE. The repertoire was sequenced with immunoSEQ multiplex PCR; TCRdb's copy has only in-frame clones and lacks some. The sample gives under 150,000 clones, around 90% of which show up once; 7.5% to 9.5% is in the top ten. In the case of this clone: Its cognate antigen is unknown.

This sequence joins TRBV5-8 and TRBJ1-2; TRBD1 agrees at 8 bases. The receptor's source is an adult in good health. Sequenced material: peripheral blood, taken on day 0 of AZD1222 vaccination. The CDR3 nucleotides read TGTGCCAGCAGCTTGTACCTCTGGGACAGGTTAAACTACACCTTC. It specifies CASSLYLWDRLNYTF.